Presented here are 8 T cell receptor beta chains from one specimen sequenced in a study of blood T cell repertoires in COVID-19. Data came from immunoSEQ multiplex PCR; TCRdb stores just in-frame clones and leaves some out. The repertoire holds 200,000 to 250,000 clones, with 75% to 90% as singletons. The sample comprised peripheral blood. The receptors come from a woman between 40 and 55 years old with acute or convalescent COVID-19.

The chain uses TRBV3-1 (or the pseudogene TRBV3-2) and TRBJ2-3; 8 positions match TRBD2. Germline values: CDR1 LGHDT, CDR2 YNNKEL (reference sequence). Trimming cost V 1 base and J 0 bases; bases outside gene matches: 9. The CDR3 extends over 18 amino acids. CDR3 in amino acids: CASSQVATSVLSTDTQYF. CDR3 bases: TGTGCCAGCAGCCAAGTCGCGACTAGCGTACTTAGCACAGATACGCAGTATTTT.

This rearrangement joins TRBV14 to TRBJ1-2; D is ambiguous. Trimming pared 4 bases from V and 1 base from J, leaving 7 bases between. CDR3 length equals 13 residues. The germline V gene encodes CDR1 SGHDN and CDR2 FVKESK. The CDR3 sequence is CASSRRSNYGYTF. CDR3 bases: TGTGCCAGCAGCCGTCGTAGTAACTATGGCTACACCTTC.

V and J are TRBV7-9 and TRBJ2-5, with 7 bases aligning to TRBD2. This CDR3 comprises 14 residues. Germline loops: CDR1 SEHNR, CDR2 FQNEAQ (reference sequence). J gave up 2 bases and V 5 bases, and 5 bases lay outside the gene matches. Here the CDR3 reads CASSTPSGQETQYF. For the CDR3, the DNA is TGTGCCAGCAGCACTCCTAGCGGACAAGAGACCCAGTACTTC.

This chain connects TRBV2 to TRBJ2-3, with TRBD2 matching 7 bases. Trimming cost V 2 bases and J 0 bases; bases outside gene matches: 2. The CDR3 contains 15 residues. The germline V gene encodes CDR1 SNHLY and CDR2 FYNNEI. The CDR3 DNA reads as TGTGCCAGCAGTGAACTAGCGGCTAGCACAGATACGCAGTATTTT. Translation: CASSELAASTDTQYF.

V is TRBV19 and J is TRBJ1-2, with 7 bases matching TRBD1. Germline CDR1 is LNHDA and CDR2 is SQIVND (reference sequence). The CDR3 length is 15 residues. Losses at the gene ends were 4 bases for V and 5 bases for J; bases not matched to a gene: 10. The CDR3 nucleotides read TGTGCCAGTAGTACATCCGGGACAGACCTATATGGCTACACCTTC. It yields the protein CASSTSGTDLYGYTF.

As regards this clone: The same CDR3 is also encoded by other DNA sequences in this sample. The rearrangement links TRBV29-1 to TRBJ1-2, with TRBD1 identical over 9 bases. The CDR3 consists of 12 residues. V lost 7 bases to trimming and J lost 0 bases; unmatched junction nucleotides: 0. Germline V CDR1 and CDR2: SQVTM, ANQGSEA. CDR3 sequence reads: CSGQGANYGYTF. The CDR3 DNA is TGCAGCGGACAGGGGGCTAACTATGGCTACACCTTC.

This clone was seen a handful of times. The chain combines TRBV6-4 with TRBJ2-3; 12 bases agree with TRBD2. CDR1 MRHNA and CDR2 SNTAGT come from the germline V gene. This CDR3 contains 15 residues. J lost 4 bases, V lost 4 bases, and 3 bases had no gene match. The chain's CDR3 is CASSASSGGADTQYF. The DNA of the CDR3 is TGTGCCAGCAGTGCTTCTAGCGGGGGGGCAGATACGCAGTATTTT.

The J gene is TRBJ1-2, the V gene TRBV3-1 (or the pseudogene TRBV3-2); perhaps TRBD1 as D (5 bases). CDR1 and CDR2 (germline): LGHDT, YNNKEL (reference sequence). The CDR3 consists of 13 residues. Trimming shortened V by 6 bases and J by 4 bases, and 12 bases separated the two germline ends. Written as DNA, the CDR3 is TGTGCCAGCAGGGGGCCCCTGGGCTATGGCTACACCTTC. This encodes CASRGPLGYGYTF.